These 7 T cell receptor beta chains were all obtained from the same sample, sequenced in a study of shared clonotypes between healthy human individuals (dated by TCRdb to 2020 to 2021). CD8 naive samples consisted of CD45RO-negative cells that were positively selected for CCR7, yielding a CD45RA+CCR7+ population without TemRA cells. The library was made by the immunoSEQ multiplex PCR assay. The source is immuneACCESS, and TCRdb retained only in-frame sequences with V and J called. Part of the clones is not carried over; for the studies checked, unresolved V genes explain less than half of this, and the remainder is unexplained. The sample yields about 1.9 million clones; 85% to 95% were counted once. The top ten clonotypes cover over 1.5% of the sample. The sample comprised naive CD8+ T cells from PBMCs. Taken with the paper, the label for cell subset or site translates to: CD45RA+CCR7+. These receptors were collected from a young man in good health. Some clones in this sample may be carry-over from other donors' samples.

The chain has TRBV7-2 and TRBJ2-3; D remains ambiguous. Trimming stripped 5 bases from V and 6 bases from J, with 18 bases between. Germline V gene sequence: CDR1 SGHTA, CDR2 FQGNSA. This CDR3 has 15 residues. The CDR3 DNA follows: TGTGCCAGCAGCGAAGGGCCTCCTAGGCGGGATACGCAGTATTTT. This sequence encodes CASSEGPPRRDTQYF.

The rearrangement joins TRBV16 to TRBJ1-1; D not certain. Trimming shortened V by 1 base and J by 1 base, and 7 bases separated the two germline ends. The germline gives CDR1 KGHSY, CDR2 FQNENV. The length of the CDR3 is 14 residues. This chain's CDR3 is CASSQFESNTEAFF. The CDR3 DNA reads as TGTGCCAGCAGCCAATTTGAGTCGAACACTGAAGCTTTCTTT.

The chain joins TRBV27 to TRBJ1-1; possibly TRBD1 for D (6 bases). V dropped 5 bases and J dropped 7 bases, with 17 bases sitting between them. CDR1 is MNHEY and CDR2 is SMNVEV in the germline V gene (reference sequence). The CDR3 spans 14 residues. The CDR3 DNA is TGTGCCAGCAGTCCCGACCGGACAGCCCTTGAAGCTTTCTTT. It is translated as CASSPDRTALEAFF.

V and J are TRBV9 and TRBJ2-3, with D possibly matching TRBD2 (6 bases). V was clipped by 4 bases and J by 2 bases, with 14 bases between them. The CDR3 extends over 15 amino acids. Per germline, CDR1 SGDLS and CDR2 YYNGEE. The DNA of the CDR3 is TGTGCCAGCAGCACGTCCGGGACTTTCACAGATACGCAGTATTTT. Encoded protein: CASSTSGTFTDTQYF.

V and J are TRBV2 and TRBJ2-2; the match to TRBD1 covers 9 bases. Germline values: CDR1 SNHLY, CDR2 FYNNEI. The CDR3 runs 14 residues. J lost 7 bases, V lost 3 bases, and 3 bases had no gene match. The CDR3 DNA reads TGTGCCAGCAGTGAGGACAGGGGAAACGGGGAGCTGTTTTTT. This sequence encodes CASSEDRGNGELFF.

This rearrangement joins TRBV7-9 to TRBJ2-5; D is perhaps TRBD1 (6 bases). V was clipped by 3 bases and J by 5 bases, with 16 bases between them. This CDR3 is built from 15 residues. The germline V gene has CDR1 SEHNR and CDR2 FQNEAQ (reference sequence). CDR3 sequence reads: CASSLGHTVGETQYF. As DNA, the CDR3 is TGTGCCAGCAGCTTGGGACACACAGTAGGGGAGACCCAGTACTTC.

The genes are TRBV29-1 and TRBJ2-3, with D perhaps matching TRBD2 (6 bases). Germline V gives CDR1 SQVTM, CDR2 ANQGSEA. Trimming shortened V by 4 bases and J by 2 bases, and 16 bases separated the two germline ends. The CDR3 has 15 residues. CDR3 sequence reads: CSVGGVGDPTDTQYF. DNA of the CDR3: TGCAGCGTTGGGGGGGTCGGGGACCCCACAGATACGCAGTATTTT.